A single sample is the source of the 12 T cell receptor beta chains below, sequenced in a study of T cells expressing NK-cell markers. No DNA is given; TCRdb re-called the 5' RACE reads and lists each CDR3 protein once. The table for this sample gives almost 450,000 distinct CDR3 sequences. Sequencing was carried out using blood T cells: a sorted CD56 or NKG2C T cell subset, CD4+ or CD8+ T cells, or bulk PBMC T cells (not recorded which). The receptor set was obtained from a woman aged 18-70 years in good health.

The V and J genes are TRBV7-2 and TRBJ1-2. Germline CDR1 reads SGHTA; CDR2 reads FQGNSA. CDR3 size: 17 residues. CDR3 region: CASSHARRQGVNYGYTF.

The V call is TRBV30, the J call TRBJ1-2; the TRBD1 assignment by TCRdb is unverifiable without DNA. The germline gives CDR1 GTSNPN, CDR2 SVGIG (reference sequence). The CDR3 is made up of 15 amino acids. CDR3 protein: CAWTPGQGPNYGYTF.

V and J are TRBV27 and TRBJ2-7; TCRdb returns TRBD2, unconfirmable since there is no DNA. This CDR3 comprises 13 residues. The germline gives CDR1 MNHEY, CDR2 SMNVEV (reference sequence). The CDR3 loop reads CASSFLPHYEQYF.

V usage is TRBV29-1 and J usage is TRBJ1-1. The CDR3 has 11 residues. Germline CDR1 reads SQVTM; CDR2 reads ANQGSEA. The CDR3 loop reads CSVLRGTEAFF.

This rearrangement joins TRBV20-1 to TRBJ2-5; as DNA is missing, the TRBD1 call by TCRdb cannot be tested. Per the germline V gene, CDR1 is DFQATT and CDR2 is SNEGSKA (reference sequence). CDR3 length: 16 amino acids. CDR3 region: CSARLGGVGGQETQYF.

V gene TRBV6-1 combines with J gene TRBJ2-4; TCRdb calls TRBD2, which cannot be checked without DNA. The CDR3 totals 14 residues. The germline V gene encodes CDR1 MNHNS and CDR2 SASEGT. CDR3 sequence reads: CASTSGRAKNIQYF.

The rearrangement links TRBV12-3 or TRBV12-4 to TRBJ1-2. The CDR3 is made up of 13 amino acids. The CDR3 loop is CASESDGGYGYTF.

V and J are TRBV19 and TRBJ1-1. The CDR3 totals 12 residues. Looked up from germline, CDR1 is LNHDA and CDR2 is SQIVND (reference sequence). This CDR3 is CASSTGNSEAFF. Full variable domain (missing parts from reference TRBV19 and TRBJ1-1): DGGITQSPKYLFRKEGQNVTLSCEQNLNHDAMYWYRQDPGQGLRLIYYSQIVNDFQKGDIAEGYSVSREKKESFPLTVTSAQKNPTAFYLCASSTGNSEAFFGQGTRLTVV.

This chain's CDR3 is CASSPGPGQVYEQYF. The gene calls are TRBV13 and TRBJ2-7; the TRBD1 assignment by TCRdb is unverifiable without DNA. The germline V gene encodes CDR1 PRHDT and CDR2 FYEKMQ (reference sequence). The CDR3 extends over 15 amino acids.

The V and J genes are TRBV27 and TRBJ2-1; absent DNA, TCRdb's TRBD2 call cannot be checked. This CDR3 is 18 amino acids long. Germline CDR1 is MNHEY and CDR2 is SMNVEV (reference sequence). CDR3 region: CATRKRLAGGLHYNEQFF.

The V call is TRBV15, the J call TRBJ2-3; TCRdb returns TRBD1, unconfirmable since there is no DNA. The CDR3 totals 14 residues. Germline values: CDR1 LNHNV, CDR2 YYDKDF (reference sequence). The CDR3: CATSRSMGEDTQYF.

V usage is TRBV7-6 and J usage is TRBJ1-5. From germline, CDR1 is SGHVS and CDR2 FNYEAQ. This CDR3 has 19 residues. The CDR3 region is CASSLLPAGRQYSNQPQHF.